The rows below give T cell receptor beta chains drawn from one sample of a study of a mutant IDH1 vaccine in newly diagnosed glioma. Antigens of these TCRs are unknown. Profiling relied on immunoSEQ multiplex PCR, and the TCRdb table lists in-frame clones only, not all of them. This repertoire shows tens of thousands of clones, about 80% found once; its top ten account for 6% to 6.5%. This sample comprised PBMCs, obtained from a glioma patient whose treatment included an IDH1 peptide vaccine. These receptors were obtained from a middle-aged man with glioma. Each CDR3 is given with its conserved first and last residue. A D gene is named only where the DNA matches it firmly. Expanded clones are given a class, and other clones once, few, many or no size at all.

size	V	J	D	DNA	CDR3
.	TRBV2	TRBJ1-2	.	TGTGCCAGCAGTGAAGTGCTTGGCTACACCTTC	CASSEVLGYTF
.	TRBV7-8	TRBJ1-1	.	TGTGCCAGCAGCTCCCAGGCGGGGAACACTGAAGCTTTCTTT	CASSSQAGNTEAFF
.	TRBV29-1	TRBJ1-1	TRBD1	TGCAGCGTCGGAAAGGGGGCCCTCTCTGAAGCTTTCTTT	CSVGKGALSEAFF
few	TRBV2	TRBJ1-6	TRBD1	TGTGCCAGCAGCTCCCGGGACAGCTATAATTCACCCCTCCACTTT	CASSSRDSYNSPLHF
.	TRBV4-2	TRBJ1-4	TRBD1	TGTGCCAGCAGCCAAGTGGAGGGGGCTACTAATGAAAAACTGTTTTTT	CASSQVEGATNEKLFF
.	TRBV14	TRBJ1-2	TRBD1	TGTGCCAGCAGCCAGTATGGACAGGGAAGCTATGGCTACACCTTC	CASSQYGQGSYGYTF
few	TRBV10-1	TRBJ1-1	TRBD1	TGCGCCACCTCGCCCGACAGGGTGAACACTGAAGCTTTCTTT	CATSPDRVNTEAFF
.	TRBV15	TRBJ1-6	TRBD1	TGTGCCACCAGCAGAGTAGTGAGACAGGGGTATTCACCCCTCCACTTT	CATSRVVRQGYSPLHF
few	TRBV4-1	TRBJ2-2	.	TGCGCCAGCAGCCCTCGGCGGGGCGGGGAGCTGTTTTTT	CASSPRRGGELFF
.	TRBV18	TRBJ2-2	.	TGTGCCAGCTCACCACCCGCGGTGAAGGTGATGAGCACCGGGGAGCTGTTTTTT	CASSPPAVKVMSTGELFF
.	TRBV5-1	TRBJ1-1	.	TGCGCCAGCAACCCGGGACAAGTGAACACTGAAGCTTTCTTT	CASNPGQVNTEAFF
.	TRBV27	TRBJ1-5	TRBD1	TGTGCCAGCAGTCGGCGGACAGGGCGCAATCAGCCCCAGCATTTT	CASSRRTGRNQPQHF
.	TRBV10-3	TRBJ1-4	TRBD1	TGTGCCATCAGTGAACAGGGGAATGAAAAACTGTTTTTT	CAISEQGNEKLFF
.	TRBV27	TRBJ1-2	TRBD1	TGTGCCAGCAGTTCTCCCAGGGGGGAGGACTATGGCTACACCTTC	CASSSPRGEDYGYTF
few	TRBV6-1	TRBJ1-2	.	TGTGCCAGCAGTCCCCAGGAGGGAACCTATGGCTACACCTTC	CASSPQEGTYGYTF
.	TRBV7-9	TRBJ2-1	.	TGTGCCAGCAGCTTAGCGGGGTCGAACAATGAGCAGTTCTTC	CASSLAGSNNEQFF
.	TRBV14	TRBJ2-5	.	TGTGCCAGCAGCCAATGGACAGCATTAGTAGAAGAGACCCAGTACTTC	CASSQWTALVEETQYF
.	TRBV15	TRBJ1-4	.	TGTGCCACCAAAACTGACAGACGGGGTGAAAAACTGTTTTTT	CATKTDRRGEKLFF
few	TRBV10-1	TRBJ2-7	.	TGCGCCAGCAGTGATGGGTTCGAGCAGTACTTC	CASSDGFEQYF
.	TRBV7-3	TRBJ1-1	.	TGTGCCAGCAGCTTAAAGCACAGCCCTAACACTGAAGCTTTCTTT	CASSLKHSPNTEAFF
.	TRBV13	TRBJ1-5	.	TGTGCCAGCAGCTCCAGAGATGGGAATCAGCCCCAGCATTTT	CASSSRDGNQPQHF
once	TRBV2	TRBJ2-7	TRBD2	TGTGCCAGCCAGCGGGAGGGGTCCTCCTACGAGCAGTACTTC	CASQREGSSYEQYF
.	TRBV2	TRBJ2-7	.	TGTGCCAGCAGTTGGGGGGTCGAGCAGTACTTC	CASSWGVEQYF
.	TRBV27	TRBJ1-3	.	TGTGCCAGCAAAAGGGCGGCTGGAAACACCATATATTTT	CASKRAAGNTIYF
.	TRBV5-1	TRBJ2-5	.	TGCGCCAGCAGCCGTGGGGCTTACCAAGAGACCCAGTACTTC	CASSRGAYQETQYF
.	TRBV10-3	TRBJ1-4	TRBD1	TGTGCCACGTGGGGGGGACAGGGGGATGAAAAACTGTTTTTT	CATWGGQGDEKLFF
few	TRBV6-4	TRBJ2-2	.	TGTGCCAGCAGTGAGCTCCCCACCGGGGAGCTGTTTTTT	CASSELPTGELFF
.	TRBV2	TRBJ2-1	TRBD2	TGTGCCAGCATCAGAAGCGGGGGCCTCTCCTACAATGAGCAGTTCTTC	CASIRSGGLSYNEQFF
.	TRBV29-1	TRBJ1-5	.	TGCAGCGTGAGGGGTATAAATCAGCCCCAGCATTTT	CSVRGINQPQHF
.	TRBV6-5	TRBJ2-3	.	TGTGCCAGCAGTTACTCGTCGAGCGGGACGCAGTATTTT	CASSYSSSGTQYF
.	TRBV21-1	TRBJ2-6	.	TGTGCCAGCAGCGGATCCCAGGGGACCGTCCTGACTTTC	CASSGSQGTVLTF
.	TRBV19	TRBJ2-5	TRBD2	TGTGCCAGTAGGGGACTAGCGGGGGGCCAAGAGACCCAGTACTTC	CASRGLAGGQETQYF
.	TRBV7-8	TRBJ2-5	.	TGTGCCAGCAGCTCCCGGGACACCGCACCCGCCACCGGGACCCAGTACTTC	CASSSRDTAPATGTQYF
few	TRBV18	TRBJ2-7	.	TGTGCCAGCTCACCCCGGGCAGGGCGAACATACGAGCAGTACTTC	CASSPRAGRTYEQYF
.	TRBV7-9	TRBJ1-3	.	TGTGCCAGCAGCTTATCGATTGGGGACGGAAGCTCTGGAAACACCATATATTTT	CASSLSIGDGSSGNTIYF
once	TRBV2	TRBJ2-1	.	TGTGCCAGCAGTGGATACAATGAGCAGTTCTTC	CASSGYNEQFF
.	TRBV6-5	TRBJ2-7	TRBD2	TGTGCCAGCAGTCCAAACCTGGGGGGGAACGAGCAGTACTTC	CASSPNLGGNEQYF
.	TRBV9	TRBJ1-2	.	TGTGCCAGCAGCGTAGCTCGGCAGCCTGGCTATGGCTACACCTTC	CASSVARQPGYGYTF
.	TRBV5-1	TRBJ2-7	.	TGCGCCAGCAGCTCCCGGGACACCGAGCAGTACTTC	CASSSRDTEQYF
once	TRBV7-8	TRBJ1-6	.	TGTGCCAGCAGCTTAGGCCAGGGTCCTTCACCCCTCCACTTT	CASSLGQGPSPLHF
.	TRBV6-5	TRBJ1-3	.	TGTGCCAGCAGTTACGACCGGGGGTCTGGAAACACCATATATTTT	CASSYDRGSGNTIYF
.	TRBV19	TRBJ2-6	.	TGTGCCAGTTCCCCCGGGTTCTCTGGGGCCAACGTCCTGACTTTC	CASSPGFSGANVLTF
.	TRBV11-2	TRBJ1-6	.	TGTGCCAGCAGCTTAACAGACACCCAGTCACCCCTCCACTTT	CASSLTDTQSPLHF
.	TRBV2	TRBJ2-6	.	TGTGCCAGCGGAGCGGGACAGGCGTTCTCTGGGGCCAACGTCCTGACTTTC	CASGAGQAFSGANVLTF
.	TRBV6-6	TRBJ2-7	.	TGTGCCAGCAGTTTATCGGTTCTCACCTACGAGCAGTACTTC	CASSLSVLTYEQYF
.	TRBV11-2	TRBJ1-1	.	TGTGCCAGCAGCTTTTTGGGGGCGAACACTGAAGCTTTCTTT	CASSFLGANTEAFF